The present T cell receptor beta chain was sequenced within a study of cytomegalovirus exposure and HLA in healthy donors (dated by TCRdb to 2016 to 2017). About the study as a whole: In an earlier analysis of some 610 of the donors, around 290 Gb of sequence data and approximately 100 million unique TCR beta sequences from 150 million to 200 million T cells were reported. Roughly 310 gigabases of sequencing data and approximately 93 million unique TCR sequences were included in an early release covering under 650 HLA-typed donors. Of the 398 genotyped donors, around 81% fell in the genetic ancestry cluster associated with self-reported Caucasian donors. The study aimed to test whether signatures of past pathogen exposure could be identified by cataloging public T cell receptors. The study profiled the T cell repertoires of about 720 subjects by immunosequencing and related them to cytomegalovirus serostatus. Along with the approximately 700-subject first cohort, a separate validation cohort of over a hundred different subjects was used. To predict cytomegalovirus infection status, the study brought together high-throughput TCR immunosequencing, statistical association of individual TCRs with disease status, and machine learning. In a later analysis, previously published TCR beta repertoires from more than 500 donors were re-analyzed and high-resolution HLA genotyping was added so that TCR occurrence patterns could be studied. Rather than using new phenotypic data, the later analysis identified candidate immune exposures from TCR beta sequences and from how often those sequences occurred across donors. An earlier analysis of several hundred of the donors used high-throughput TCR beta sequencing to judge whether each TCR beta V gene segment behaved as functional or pseudogenic. Donor age, sex, ethnicity and CMV serostatus were compiled together with the repertoire data. In a later genetic analysis, genome-wide SNP genotypes for about three fifths of the roughly 670 donors were used, and that subset was treated as a discovery cohort. All discovery cohort repertoires had been generated using a single sequencing platform. HLA typing included class I and class II loci at four-digit resolution. Typing coverage differed by locus: A, B, C, DRB1 and DQB1 were typed in roughly 620-640 donors, DQA1 in approximately 520, DPA1 in 600 to 610, and DPB1 in 472. About 5 DR-DQ haplotypes were handled as single units for association and clustering, since linkage in the cohort was strong. Across around 400 genotyped donors of the cohort, an average of about 240,000 unique TCR beta nucleotide sequences per donor were sequenced, and around 19% of those sequences were non-productive.

V is reduced by 4 bases and J by 8 bases, leaving a spacing of 21 bases between them. Via the germline V gene, CDR1 is SGDLS and CDR2 YYNGEE. Reading from cysteine to phenylalanine, the CDR3 counts 15 amino acids. Just CDR3 DNA is preserved here, 45 bases in frame from base 1. On the study overall, not on this receptor specifically: A cluster of highly shared sequence variants was judged likely to represent a technical artifact of the sequencing pipeline. Linkage disequilibrium might explain the correlated functional status among segregating V segments, but an unknown experimental factor could not be excluded. Approximately 16 rarely observed V segments, including chromosome 9 orphons, were excluded from the earlier analysis of about 610 of the donors because counts were too low. An association between a missense DCLRE1C variant and V-gene and J-gene trimming of TCR beta chains was found in a later genetic analysis and replicated in an independent cohort. According to a later analysis, TCR association rates differed among HLA loci, with DRB1 alleles showing the most associated TCRs and HLA-C alleles showing the fewest. Because some donors lacked HLA typing at each locus, the association tests relied only on the typed subset. Immune exposure information for the cohort was limited to CMV serostatus. Specific HLA alleles were associated with 16,951 TCR beta sequences at a false discovery rate of 0.05 in a later analysis. In a later analysis, most CMV-associated TCR beta chains were found to appear HLA-restricted, with HLA associations seemingly driven largely by CMV exposure. In an earlier analysis of over 550 of the donors, most TCR beta V segments were observed in productive rearrangements about 87% or about 30% of the time, broadly matching IMGT annotations. A further reported finding was that TCR beta sequences accurately predicted the HLA-A and HLA-B alleles for most subjects in the first cohort. Some IMGT-functional V segments, including TRBV6-2 and TRBV6-3, could not be distinguished by the 87-base-pair reads and were therefore excluded. According to a later genetic analysis, donors in an Asian-associated ancestry cluster had fewer N-insertions in productive TCRs than the approximately 650-donor mean. In vitro tests confirmed that three of the cytomegalovirus-associated TCR beta chains recognize cytomegalovirus antigens. A total of 164 TCR beta chains were listed by the study as associated with cytomegalovirus. The classifier was reported to diagnose cytomegalovirus status with high specificity and sensitivity in both the original cohort and the validation cohort. When HLA alleles, especially DR and DQ, strongly co-occurred, TCR associations were difficult to assign to individual alleles. According to a later analysis, parvovirus B19, influenza, CMV and Epstein-Barr virus appeared linked to several top co-occurrence clusters. The authors suggested that the approach could potentially be extended to other disease states and immunological phenotypes. A later analysis found that HLA-associated TCR beta chains were more clonally expanded and had lower generation probabilities than equally common non-associated chains. The cohort was sequenced for TCR beta chains only, and without alpha or paired-chain data the features that could be detected were limited. The presence/absence analyses assumed that sequencing depth was roughly uniform across donors, and that assumption may not be true. Across donors, most TCR sequences were observed very rarely, whereas some public TCRs were present in many individuals.

This clone was found once. Its antigen is currently not known. No much larger clonotype is one base removed from it; base qualities were not supplied. The cohort consisted of hundreds of healthy bone marrow donors. All cohort members were sampled while nominally healthy, although unrecorded immune exposures were likely present. The donor was CMV seronegative and was included in the group of approximately 350 seronegative cohort members. Each donor provided a peripheral blood sample, and peripheral blood mononuclear cells were used for TCR beta sequencing. Genomic DNA extraction from the blood cell samples was performed with the Qiagen DNeasy Blood Extraction Kit. The library was generated by the immunoSEQ multiplex PCR assay. For the multiplex PCR, a mixture combining 60 forward primers for TCR Vbeta segments and 13 reverse primers for TCR Jbeta segments was used. The CDR3 region of rearranged TCR beta genes was amplified from genomic DNA with a multiplex PCR assay. The amplified TCR beta libraries were sequenced on the Illumina HiSeq System as 87-base-pair reads. On the authors' methods: Across the 500 to 700 repertoires, a later analysis counted some 81 million unique TCR beta chains, roughly 11 million of which were shared by at least two donors. Raw reads were error-corrected and collapsed into unique sequences with a nearest-neighbor algorithm that merged closely related sequences to remove PCR and sequencing errors. Alignment of CDR3 sequences to IMGT reference sequences was used to assign V, D and J gene segments. For a sequence to be retained, a match of at least six nucleotides to both a V gene segment and a J gene segment was required. Rearrangements were called productive when the CDR3 lacked stop codons and stayed in frame with V and J; all others were non-productive. CDR3 was defined by IMGT convention, running from the second conserved V-encoded cysteine to the conserved J-encoded phenylalanine. The earlier analysis of about 640 of the donors excluded any sequence lacking an unambiguous match to a single V gene segment. An earlier analysis of several hundred of the donors called V segments functional above 56.7% productive rearrangements and segregating when the between-donor standard deviation exceeded 5%. A statistical classification framework was built for diagnosing cytomegalovirus status from the catalog of TCR beta chain sequences. In a later analysis, TCR nucleotide sequences were compared against IMGT/GENE-DB human TR gene sequences so that V and J genes could be assigned. Using the TCRdist pipeline, a later analysis assigned CDR3 sequences along with most-parsimonious VDJ recombination scenarios. In a later analysis, every TCR beta chain was defined by the combination of its CDR3 amino acid sequence and its V-gene family, and reads without a unique V-gene family were dropped. To address suspected cross-contamination and a sequencing artifact, a later analysis removed around 600 highly shared, low-generation-probability nucleotide sequences. In a later analysis, a clonal expansion index was calculated for each public chain from normalized within-repertoire ranks of inferred template counts. In a later analysis, generation probabilities were computed using a VDJ recombination model fitted to out-of-frame rearrangements, and the results were checked against IGoR. A later analysis scored TCR-TCR, TCR-HLA and TCR-CMV co-occurrence with hypergeometric tests, applying a repertoire-size bias correction to TCR pairs. False discovery rates were estimated in a later analysis by permuting HLA or CMV assignments 20 times. A later analysis grouped co-occurring TCRs with DBSCAN, adding TCRdist sequence similarity when clustering within HLA-allele-positive subsets. For co-occurrence clustering, repertoires with fewer than 30,000 or more than 120,000 public chains were excluded, along with about five repertoires with anomalous nucleotide sharing. TCRdb re-hosts the immuneACCESS table, in-frame sequences only. Its copies lack some clones; in the studies checked, an unresolved V gene accounts for under half of them, and the cause for the rest is not known. The DNA was the basis for D and trimming; V, J and clone size are from that table. This sample holds some 85,000 clones; roughly three quarters were observed only once. The top ten hold 1.2% to 1.5% of the sample.

The sequence was collected from a male donor in good health and CMV-seronegative. The chain is made from TRBV9 and TRBJ1-2, with TRBD1 tentatively as D gene (5 bases match). The sample comprised PBMCs. The nucleotides are TGTGCCAGCAGCCCCCAGTGGCAGGGTTATCGGGGCTACACCTTC. Protein translation: CASSPQWQGYRGYTF.